This T cell receptor beta chain was profiled in a study of blood T cells in healthy people across ages. This CDR3 is 15 amino acids long. Trimming cost V 3 bases and J 4 bases; bases outside gene matches: 7. Per the germline V gene, CDR1 is SGDLS and CDR2 is YYNGEE. A second PCR, run for about 6 to 12 cycles, used a sample-barcoded 5' primer plus a J-beta primer mix. TCRdb re-analysed the 5' RACE reads in MiXCR, keeping a single row per CDR3 protein. The data hold hundreds of thousands of distinct CDR3 sequences, with approximately 52% observed a single time. The receptor comes from a woman older than 75 in good health. The V gene is TRBV9, the J gene TRBJ2-3, with 8 bases identical to TRBD1. The sequencing sample was made of blood. This CDR3 is CASSATGVLADTQYF. As DNA, the CDR3 is TGTGCCAGCAGCGCGACAGGGGTATTAGCAGATACGCAGTATTTT.